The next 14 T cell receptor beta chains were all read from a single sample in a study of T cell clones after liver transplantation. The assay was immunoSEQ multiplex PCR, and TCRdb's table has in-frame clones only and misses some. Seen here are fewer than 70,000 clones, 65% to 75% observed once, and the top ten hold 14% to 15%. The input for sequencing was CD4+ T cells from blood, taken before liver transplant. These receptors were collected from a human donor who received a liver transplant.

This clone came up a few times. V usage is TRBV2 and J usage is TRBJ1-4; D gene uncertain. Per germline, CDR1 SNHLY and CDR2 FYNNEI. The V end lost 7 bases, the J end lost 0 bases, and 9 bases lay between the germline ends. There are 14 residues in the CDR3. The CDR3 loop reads CASNTLATNEKLFF. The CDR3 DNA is TGTGCCAGCAATACGTTAGCAACTAATGAAAAACTGTTTTTT.

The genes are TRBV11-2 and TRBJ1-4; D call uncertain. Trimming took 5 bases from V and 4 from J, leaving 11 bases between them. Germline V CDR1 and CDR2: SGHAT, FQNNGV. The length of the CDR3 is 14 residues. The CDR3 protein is CASSPRHFNEKLFF. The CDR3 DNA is TGTGCCAGCAGCCCGAGACACTTTAATGAAAAACTGTTTTTT. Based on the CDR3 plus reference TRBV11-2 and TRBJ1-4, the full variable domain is EAGVAQSPRYKIIEKRQSVAFWCNPISGHATLYWYQQILGQGPKLLIQFQNNGVVDDSQLPKDRFSAERLKGVDSTLKIQPAKLEDSAVYLCASSPRHFNEKLFFGSGTQLSVL.

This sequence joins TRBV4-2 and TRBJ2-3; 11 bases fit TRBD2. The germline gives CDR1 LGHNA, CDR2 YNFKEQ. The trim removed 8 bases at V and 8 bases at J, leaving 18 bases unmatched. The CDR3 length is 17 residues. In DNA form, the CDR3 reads TGTGCCAGCTCCCCTTATGATAGCGGGGGGGGCACCGTTACGCAGTATTTT. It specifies CASSPYDSGGGTVTQYF.

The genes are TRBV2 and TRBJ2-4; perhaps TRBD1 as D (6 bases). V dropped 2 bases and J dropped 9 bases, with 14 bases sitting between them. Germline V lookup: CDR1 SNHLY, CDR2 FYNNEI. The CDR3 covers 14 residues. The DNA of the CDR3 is TGTGCCAGCAGTGAATCTGGACAGTCGACCATTCAGTACTTC. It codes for CASSESGQSTIQYF.

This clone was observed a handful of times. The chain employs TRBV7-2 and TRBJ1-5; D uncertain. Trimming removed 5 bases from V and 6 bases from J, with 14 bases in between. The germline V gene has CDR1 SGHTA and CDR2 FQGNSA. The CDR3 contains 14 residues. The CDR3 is CASSQGRRGQPQHF. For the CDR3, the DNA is TGTGCCAGCAGCCAAGGGCGGCGGGGTCAGCCCCAGCATTTT.

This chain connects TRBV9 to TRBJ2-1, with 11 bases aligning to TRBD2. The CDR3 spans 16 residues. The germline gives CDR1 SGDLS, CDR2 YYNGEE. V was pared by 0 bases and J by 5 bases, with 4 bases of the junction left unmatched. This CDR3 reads CASSVVASGGNNEQFF. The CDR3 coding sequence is TGTGCCAGCAGCGTAGTGGCTAGCGGGGGGAACAATGAGCAGTTCTTC. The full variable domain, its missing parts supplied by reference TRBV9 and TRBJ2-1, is DSGVTQTPKHLITATGQRVTLRCSPRSGDLSVYWYQQSLDQGLQFLIQYYNGEERAKGNILERFSAQQFPDLHSELNLSSLELGDSALYFCASSVVASGGNNEQFFGPGTRLTVL.

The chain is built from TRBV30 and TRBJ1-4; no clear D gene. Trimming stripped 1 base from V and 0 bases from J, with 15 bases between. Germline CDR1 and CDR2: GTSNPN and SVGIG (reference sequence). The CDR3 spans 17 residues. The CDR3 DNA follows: TGTGCCTGGAGTGGCACAAGATCGCCTGCAACTAATGAAAAACTGTTTTTT. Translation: CAWSGTRSPATNEKLFF.

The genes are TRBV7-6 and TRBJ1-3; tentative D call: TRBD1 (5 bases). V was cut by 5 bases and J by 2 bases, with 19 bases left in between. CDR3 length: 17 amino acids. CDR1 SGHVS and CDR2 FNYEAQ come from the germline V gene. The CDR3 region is CASSPRSPGGTGNTIYF. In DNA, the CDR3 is TGTGCCAGCAGCCCTCGCTCCCCCGGGGGGACTGGAAACACCATATATTTT.

CDR3 loop: CASRGQGRRQPQHF. For the CDR3, the DNA is TGTGCCAGCAGGGGACAGGGGCGGAGGCAGCCCCAGCATTTT. The chain carries TRBV2 and TRBJ1-5, with TRBD1 matching 10 bases. J lost 7 bases, V lost 6 bases, and 6 bases had no gene match. Germline-derived CDR1 and CDR2 are SNHLY and FYNNEI. This CDR3 comprises 14 residues.

The chain's CDR3 is CSALGPGTQYF. The CDR3 coding sequence is TGCAGTGCTTTGGGCCCTGGTACGCAGTATTTT. The genes are TRBV20-1 and TRBJ2-3; unclear D gene. Trimming took off 5 bases at V and 8 bases at J, with 11 bases between the two ends. Per germline, CDR1 DFQATT and CDR2 SNEGSKA (reference sequence). The CDR3 extends over 11 amino acids.

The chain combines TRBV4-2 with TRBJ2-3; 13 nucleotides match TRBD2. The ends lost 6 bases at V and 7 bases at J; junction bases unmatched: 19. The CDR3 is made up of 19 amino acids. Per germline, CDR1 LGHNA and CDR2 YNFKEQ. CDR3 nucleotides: TGTGCCAGCAGTCTGACTAGCGGGGGGAATAGACATCTGACAAATACGCAGTATTTT. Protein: CASSLTSGGNRHLTNTQYF.

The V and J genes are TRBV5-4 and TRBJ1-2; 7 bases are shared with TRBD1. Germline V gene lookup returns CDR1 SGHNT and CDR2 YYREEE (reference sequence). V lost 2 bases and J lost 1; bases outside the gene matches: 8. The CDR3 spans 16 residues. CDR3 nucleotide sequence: TGTGCCAGCAGCTTATTCCCGGGACAGAATAACTATGGCTACACCTTC. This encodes CASSLFPGQNNYGYTF.

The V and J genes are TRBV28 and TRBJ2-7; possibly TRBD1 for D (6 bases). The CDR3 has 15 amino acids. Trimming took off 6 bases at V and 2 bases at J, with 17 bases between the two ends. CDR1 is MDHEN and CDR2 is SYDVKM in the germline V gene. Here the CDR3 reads CASSEAGVAAYEQYF. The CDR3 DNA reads TGTGCCAGCAGCGAGGCAGGGGTTGCGGCCTACGAGCAGTACTTC.

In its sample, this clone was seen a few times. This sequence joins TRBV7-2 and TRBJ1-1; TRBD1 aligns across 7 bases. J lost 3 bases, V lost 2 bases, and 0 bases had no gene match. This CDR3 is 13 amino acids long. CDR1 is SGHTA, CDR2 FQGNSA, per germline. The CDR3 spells CASSLQGDTEAFF. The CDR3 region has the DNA TGTGCCAGCAGCTTACAGGGGGACACTGAAGCTTTCTTT.